These T cell receptor beta chains were read from a single sample in a study of graft-versus-host responses after intestinal transplantation. The method was immunoSEQ multiplex PCR; TCRdb's version includes in-frame clones alone and lacks a portion of them. The sample includes tens of thousands of clones, 80% to 95% of them seen just once. No cognate antigen is known for these TCRs. The input for sequencing was unstimulated CD4+ T cells sorted from spleen or lymph node cells, taken before intestinal transplant. The receptors stem from a human donor who received an intestinal transplant. Both conserved end residues are part of each CDR3. The D gene is left open where the match is weak. The size field is filled for only some rows; it gives once, few, many or a size class.

TRBJ1-2,-,TRBV5-1,-,15,CASSLRAGVQYGYTF,TGCGCCAGCAGCTTGCGGGCAGGCGTCCAGTATGGCTACACCTTC
TRBJ1-4,-,TRBV5-1,-,13,CASSLVQNEKLFF,TGCGCCAGCAGCTTGGTCCAGAATGAAAAACTGTTTTTT
TRBJ1-5,TRBD1,TRBV4-1,-,15,CASSQERQGPQPQHF,TGCGCCAGCAGCCAAGAGAGACAGGGACCCCAGCCCCAGCATTTT
TRBJ2-4,-,TRBV28,-,14,CASSLQVAKNIQYF,TGTGCCAGCAGTTTACAGGTAGCCAAAAACATTCAGTACTTC
TRBJ2-7,TRBD2,TRBV5-1,-,15,CASSFTSGSPYEQYF,TGCGCCAGCAGCTTTACTAGCGGGAGTCCGTACGAGCAGTACTTC
TRBJ2-2,TRBD2,TRBV4-1,-,16,CASSPLAGEWTGELFF,TGCGCCAGCAGTCCTCTAGCGGGAGAATGGACCGGGGAGCTGTTTTTT
TRBJ1-2,TRBD1,TRBV27,few,14,CASSSTTGAYGYTF,TGTGCCAGCAGTTCTACGACAGGGGCCTATGGCTACACCTTC
TRBJ2-5,-,TRBV4-2,-,14,CASSQSDRKETQYF,TGTGCCAGCAGCCAGAGTGACAGGAAAGAGACCCAGTACTTC
TRBJ2-1,TRBD2,TRBV6-4,-,19,CASSAEGGLATDSYNEQFF,TGTGCCAGCAGTGCCGAGGGGGGACTAGCGACAGACTCCTACAATGAGCAGTTCTTC
TRBJ2-5,-,TRBV9,-,16,CASSVEGSTDKETQYF,TGTGCCAGCAGCGTAGAAGGATCGACAGACAAAGAGACCCAGTACTTC
TRBJ2-1,-,TRBV5-1,once,18,CASSFPIERRSSYNEQFF,TGCGCCAGCAGCTTTCCTATCGAGCGGCGGAGCTCCTACAATGAGCAGTTCTTC
TRBJ2-2,TRBD2,TRBV27,-,17,CASSFRLAGDGTGELFF,TGTGCCAGCAGTTTTAGACTAGCGGGAGATGGTACCGGGGAGCTGTTTTTT
TRBJ1-4,-,TRBV28,few,13,CASSSDRRGKLFF,TGTGCCAGCAGCTCCGATAGGAGGGGAAAACTGTTTTTT
TRBJ1-3,-,TRBV30,-,15,CASAQGLLSGNTIYF,TGTGCCTCGGCGCAGGGCCTCCTCTCTGGAAACACCATATATTTT
TRBJ1-6,-,TRBV5-1,-,15,CASSLGAPGTSPLHF,TGCGCCAGCAGCTTGGGGGCCCCCGGGACCTCACCCCTCCACTTT
TRBJ2-3,TRBD2,TRBV30,-,15,CAWGGGRASTDTQYF,TGTGCCTGGGGGGGAGGGCGCGCTAGCACAGATACGCAGTATTTT
TRBJ2-1,-,TRBV2,few,14,CASTDSRSVNEQFF,TGTGCCAGCACGGACAGTAGGTCGGTTAATGAGCAGTTCTTC
TRBJ2-1,TRBD2,TRBV7-3,-,18,CASSLIAGGRGFGNEQFF,TGTGCCAGCAGCTTAATTGCGGGAGGGAGGGGATTTGGCAATGAGCAGTTCTTC